The sample holds many counts of the clone carrying this T cell receptor (beta chain). This entry belongs to a study of T-cell reconstitution after alpha-beta-depleted transplantation in children. This CDR3 contains 16 residues. Trimming took 1 base from V and 6 from J, leaving 15 bases between them. Germline assignment: CDR1 MDHEN and CDR2 SYDVKM. Researchers prepared the TCRbeta library using unique molecular identifiers, the study reports. TCRdb reanalysed the PCR reads using MiXCR and keeps one entry per CDR3 protein. The sample yields some 590,000 distinct CDR3 sequences, 10% seen once. The sample in question was PBMCs from the stem cell graft donor, obtained from the stem cell graft. This TCR derives from a human donor who donated a stem cell graft to a child with acute myeloid leukemia. V is TRBV28 and J is TRBJ2-2; D might be TRBD1 or TRBD2, each matching 6 bases. The chain's CDR3 is CASSLSGGASPGELFF. The DNA of the CDR3 is TGTGCCAGCAGTTTATCCGGGGGCGCATCCCCCGGGGAGCTGTTTTTT.